This T cell receptor (beta chain) was observed in a study of patients and donors after allogeneic stem cell transplantation. TCRdb passed the RT-PCR reads through MiXCR, listing each CDR3 protein once. Altogether about 960,000 distinct CDR3 sequences are present, 15% to 20% being singletons, with the ten largest covering 6%. This clonotype was seen a few times. Input material: blood, either unsorted or a sorted T cell fraction (not recorded which). The clonotype comes from a human donor who was either an allogeneic HSCT recipient or a stem cell or donor lymphocyte infusion donor (not recorded which). It is not recorded whose cells these are; they may come from a transplant donor.

The CDR3 DNA follows: TGTGCCAGCAGTGAACTTTCTAGGGGTGGCTACACCTTC. Translation: CASSELSRGGYTF. This chain connects TRBV6-1 to TRBJ1-2; D perhaps matches TRBD1 (5 bases). Germline V gives CDR1 MNHNS, CDR2 SASEGT. This CDR3 spans 13 amino acids. The ends were cut back, 2 bases at V and 7 bases at J, with 11 bases in the middle.